Listed below are T cell receptor beta chains from one sample, sequenced in a study of shared clonotypes between healthy human individuals. Some clones are missing from TCRdb's copy, which holds only in-frame ones; the method was immunoSEQ multiplex PCR. The data hold 1,100,000 or so clones, with approximately 80% observed a single time. Specimen: memory CD4+ T cells from PBMCs. The receptors here all came from a man younger than 35 in good health. Some clones in this sample may be carry-over from other donors' samples. Each CDR3 is given with its conserved first and last residue.

TRBV27,TRBJ2-7,CASSRGQTSSYEQYF
TRBV19,TRBJ1-5,CASSTGFNQPQHF
TRBV7-2,TRBJ2-7,CASSPPVPNEQYF
TRBV9,TRBJ2-2,CASSVRFAGELFF
TRBV7-2,TRBJ2-5,CASSLVRETQYF
TRBV7-2,TRBJ2-1,CASATSGSSNEQFF
TRBV29-1,TRBJ2-1,CSVARDNEQFF
TRBV11-1,TRBJ2-1,CASSLAWRASGRAVEQFF
TRBV29-1,TRBJ2-1,CSGSSGRATYNEQFF
TRBV7-8,TRBJ2-7,CASSDRGREQYF
TRBV10-3,TRBJ2-3,CAISEYLASTDTQYF
TRBV7-3,TRBJ2-2,CASSASGAGELFF
TRBV9,TRBJ1-1,CASSATENTEAFF
TRBV28,TRBJ2-2,CASGIRAGELFF
TRBV10-3,TRBJ2-7,CAISSSPGYNEQYF
TRBV7-2,TRBJ2-7,CASSRLAGNYEQYF
TRBV28,TRBJ2-4,CASSRSIQYF
TRBV28,TRBJ2-3,CASSPIGAGLTDTQYF
TRBV4-3,TRBJ2-1,CASSQDFGNEQFF
TRBV7-7,TRBJ2-3,CASSLLGLANTQYF
TRBV5-1,TRBJ1-1,CASTQDIIRADTEAFF
TRBV27,TRBJ2-7,CASMGQFYEQYF
TRBV5-5,TRBJ2-7,CASSTGTGGPYEQYF
TRBV2,TRBJ2-1,CASIRTGGLNEQFF
TRBV9,TRBJ2-7,CASSVGWQGAYEQYF
TRBV7-2,TRBJ2-1,CASSWGLFDEQFF
TRBV7-8,TRBJ1-3,CASSLGGPPDTIYF
TRBV4-1,TRBJ2-3,CASGFAGGLDTDTQYF
TRBV4-3,TRBJ1-4,CASSQDLGGSLFF
TRBV6-6,TRBJ2-3,CASKPRAADTQYF
TRBV2,TRBJ1-5,CASRRQSLQPQHF
TRBV19,TRBJ2-6,CASKYSGTGGRSGANVLTF
TRBV9,TRBJ2-3,CASSARGGRGDTQYF
TRBV10-3,TRBJ1-5,CAISEFSGEPQHF
TRBV19,TRBJ2-6,CASSPPVSASGANVLTF
TRBV5-4,TRBJ2-7,CASSLGAGTYEQYF
TRBV7-2,TRBJ2-7,CASSPLAGVSEQYF
TRBV29-1,TRBJ1-4,CSVTQGATNEKLFF
TRBV18,TRBJ2-2,CASSRGTYTGELFF
TRBV25-1,TRBJ1-1,CASSELTGAATEAFF
TRBV28,TRBJ2-2,CASRQGYPTGELFF
TRBV4-1,TRBJ1-4,CASSRGQGGTNEKLFF
TRBV27,TRBJ2-1,CASSLWGGGAGSSYNEQFF
TRBV7-2,TRBJ2-4,CASSFQQGFQYF
TRBV27,TRBJ1-2,CASSSQGYGYTF
TRBV11-2,TRBJ2-1,CASSLVTGESEQFF
TRBV30,TRBJ1-6,CAWNVGVARTPLHF
TRBV7-2,TRBJ1-1,CASSLGSGMNTEAFF
TRBV29-1,TRBJ2-5,CSVISRRETQYF
TRBV5-4,TRBJ2-2,CASSLRSSNTGELFF
TRBV29-1,TRBJ1-2,CSVGGQANYGYTF